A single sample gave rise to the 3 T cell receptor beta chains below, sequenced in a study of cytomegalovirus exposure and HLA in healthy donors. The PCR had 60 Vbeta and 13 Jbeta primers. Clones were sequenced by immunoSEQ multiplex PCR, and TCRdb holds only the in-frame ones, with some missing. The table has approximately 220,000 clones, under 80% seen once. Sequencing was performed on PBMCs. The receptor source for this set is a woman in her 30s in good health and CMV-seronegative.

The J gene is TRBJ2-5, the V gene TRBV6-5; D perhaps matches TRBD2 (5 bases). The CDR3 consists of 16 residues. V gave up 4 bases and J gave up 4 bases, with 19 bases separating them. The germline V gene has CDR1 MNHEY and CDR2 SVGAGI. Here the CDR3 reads CASSSPSSRDGETQYF. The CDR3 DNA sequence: TGTGCCAGCAGTTCCCCCTCCTCGAGGGATGGAGAGACCCAGTACTTC.

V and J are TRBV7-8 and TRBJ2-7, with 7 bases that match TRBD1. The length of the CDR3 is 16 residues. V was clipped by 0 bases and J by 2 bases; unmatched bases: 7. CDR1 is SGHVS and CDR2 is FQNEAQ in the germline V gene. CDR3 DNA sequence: TGTGCCAGCAGCTTAGCGCGAAGGACAGGTACCTACGAGCAGTACTTC. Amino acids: CASSLARRTGTYEQYF.

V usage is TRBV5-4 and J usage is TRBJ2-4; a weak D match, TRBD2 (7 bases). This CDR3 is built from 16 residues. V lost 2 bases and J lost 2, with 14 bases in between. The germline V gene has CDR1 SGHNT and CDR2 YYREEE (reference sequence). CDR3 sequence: CASSLSGGLSKNIQYF. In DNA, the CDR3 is TGTGCCAGCAGCTTATCGGGGGGCTTGTCCAAAAACATTCAGTACTTC.